What follows describes a single T cell receptor (beta chain). Unique molecular identifiers tagged the TCRbeta library. TCRdb independently ran MiXCR on the PCR reads; one entry per CDR3 protein. The sample holds approximately 520,000 distinct CDR3 sequences, approximately 30% seen once. The V gene's germline CDR1 is GTSNPN and CDR2 SVGIG (reference sequence). V was clipped by 6 bases and J by 7 bases; unmatched bases: 18. CDR3 length: 16 residues. The data are from a study of T-cell reconstitution after alpha-beta-depleted transplantation in children. This receptor was obtained from a human donor who donated a stem cell graft to a child with aplastic anemia. Sequencing used PBMCs from the stem cell graft donor, obtained from the stem cell graft. The rearrangement uses TRBV30 and TRBJ2-1, with 7 bases fitting TRBD1. The CDR3 protein is CACPLPGRGMLNEQFF. The CDR3, as DNA: TGTGCCTGCCCGCTACCCGGCAGGGGGATGCTAAATGAGCAGTTCTTC.